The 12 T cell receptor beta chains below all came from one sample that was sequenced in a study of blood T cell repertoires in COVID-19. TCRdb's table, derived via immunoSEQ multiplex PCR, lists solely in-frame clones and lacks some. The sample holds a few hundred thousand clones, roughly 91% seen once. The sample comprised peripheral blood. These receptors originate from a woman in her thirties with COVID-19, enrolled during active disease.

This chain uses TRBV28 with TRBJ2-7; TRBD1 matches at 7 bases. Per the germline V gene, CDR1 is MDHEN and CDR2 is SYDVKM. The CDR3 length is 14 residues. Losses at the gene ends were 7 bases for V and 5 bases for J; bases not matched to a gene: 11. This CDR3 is CASNRLRQGHEQYF. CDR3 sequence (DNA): TGTGCCAGCAACCGACTAAGACAGGGCCACGAGCAGTACTTC.

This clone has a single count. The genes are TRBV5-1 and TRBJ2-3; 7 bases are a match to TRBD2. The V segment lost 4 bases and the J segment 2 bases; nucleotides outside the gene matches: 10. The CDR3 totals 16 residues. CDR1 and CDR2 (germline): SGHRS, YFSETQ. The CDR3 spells CASSEWPGGDTDTQYF. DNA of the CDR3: TGCGCCAGCAGCGAATGGCCGGGGGGTGACACAGATACGCAGTATTTT.

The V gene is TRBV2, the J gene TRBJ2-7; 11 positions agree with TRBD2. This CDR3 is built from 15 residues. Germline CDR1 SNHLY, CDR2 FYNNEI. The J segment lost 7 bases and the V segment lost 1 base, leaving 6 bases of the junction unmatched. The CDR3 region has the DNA TGTGCCAGCAGTGAAGGCTTAGCGGGGGGGCGGGAGCAGTACTTC. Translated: CASSEGLAGGREQYF.

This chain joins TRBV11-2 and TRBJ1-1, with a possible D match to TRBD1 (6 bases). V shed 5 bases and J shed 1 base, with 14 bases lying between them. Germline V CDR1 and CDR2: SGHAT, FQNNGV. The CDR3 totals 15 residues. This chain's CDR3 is CASSPLGHSNTEAFF. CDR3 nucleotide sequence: TGTGCCAGCAGCCCCTTGGGACACTCGAACACTGAAGCTTTCTTT.

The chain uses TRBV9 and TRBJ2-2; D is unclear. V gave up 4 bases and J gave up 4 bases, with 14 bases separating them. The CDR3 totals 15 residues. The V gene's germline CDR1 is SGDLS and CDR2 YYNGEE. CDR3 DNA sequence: TGTGCCAGCAGCCTCCGGGTGGCCGGCACCGGGGAGCTGTTTTTT. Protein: CASSLRVAGTGELFF.

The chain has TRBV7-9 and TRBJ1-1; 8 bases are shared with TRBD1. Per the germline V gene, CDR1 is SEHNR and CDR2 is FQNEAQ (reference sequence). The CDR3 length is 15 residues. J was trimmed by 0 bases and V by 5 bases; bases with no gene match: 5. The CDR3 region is CASSATGGMNTEAFF. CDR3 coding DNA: TGTGCCAGCAGCGCTACAGGGGGAATGAACACTGAAGCTTTCTTT.

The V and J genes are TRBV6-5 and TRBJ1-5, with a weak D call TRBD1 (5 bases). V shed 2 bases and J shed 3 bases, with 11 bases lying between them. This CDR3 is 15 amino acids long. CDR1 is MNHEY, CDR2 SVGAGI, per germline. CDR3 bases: TGTGCCAGCAGTTACGAGGGAGGGACCAATCAGCCCCAGCATTTT. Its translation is CASSYEGGTNQPQHF.

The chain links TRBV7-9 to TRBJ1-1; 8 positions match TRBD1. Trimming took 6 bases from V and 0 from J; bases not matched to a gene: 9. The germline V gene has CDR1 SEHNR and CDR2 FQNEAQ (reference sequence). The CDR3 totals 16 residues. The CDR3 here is CASRFGQGLMNTEAFF. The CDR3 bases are TGTGCCAGCAGGTTCGGACAGGGTTTGATGAACACTGAAGCTTTCTTT.

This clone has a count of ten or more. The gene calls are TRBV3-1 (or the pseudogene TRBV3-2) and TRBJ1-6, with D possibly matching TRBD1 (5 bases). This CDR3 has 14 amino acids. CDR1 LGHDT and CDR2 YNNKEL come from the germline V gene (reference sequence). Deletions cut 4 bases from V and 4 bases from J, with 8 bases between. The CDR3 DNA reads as TGTGCCAGCAGCCCGGGACTGTATAATTCACCCCTCCACTTT. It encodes CASSPGLYNSPLHF.

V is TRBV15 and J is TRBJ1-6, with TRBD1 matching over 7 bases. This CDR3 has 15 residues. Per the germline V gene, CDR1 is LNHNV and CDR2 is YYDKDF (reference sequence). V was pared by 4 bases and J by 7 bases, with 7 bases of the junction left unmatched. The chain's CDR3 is CATSTDDRENSPLHF. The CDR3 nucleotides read TGTGCCACCAGCACCGATGACAGGGAGAATTCACCCCTCCACTTT.

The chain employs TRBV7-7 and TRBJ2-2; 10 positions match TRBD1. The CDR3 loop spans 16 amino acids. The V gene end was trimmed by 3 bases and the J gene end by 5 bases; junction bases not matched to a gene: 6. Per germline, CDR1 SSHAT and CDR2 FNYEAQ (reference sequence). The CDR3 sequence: CASSFTPDRGTGELFF. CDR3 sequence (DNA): TGTGCCAGCAGCTTTACACCGGACAGGGGGACCGGGGAGCTGTTTTTT. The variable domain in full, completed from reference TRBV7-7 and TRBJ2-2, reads GAGVSQSPRYKVTKRGQDVTLRCDPISSHATLYWYQQALGQGPEFLTYFNYEAQPDKSGLPSDRFSAERPEGSISTLTIQRTEQRDSAMYRCASSFTPDRGTGELFFGEGSRLTVL.

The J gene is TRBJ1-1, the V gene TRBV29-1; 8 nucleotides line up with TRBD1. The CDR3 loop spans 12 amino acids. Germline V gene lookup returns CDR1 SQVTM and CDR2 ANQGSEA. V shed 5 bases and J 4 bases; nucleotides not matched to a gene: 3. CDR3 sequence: CSVRTGGTEAFF. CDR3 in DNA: TGCAGCGTTCGCACAGGGGGCACTGAAGCTTTCTTT.